This record covers a single T cell receptor beta chain. The V segment lost 4 bases and the J segment 7 bases; nucleotides outside the gene matches: 15. Germline CDR1 is SEHNR and CDR2 is FQNEAQ (reference sequence). This CDR3 is built from 16 residues. This sample stems from a study of blood T cell repertoires in COVID-19. Some clones are missing from TCRdb's copy, which holds only in-frame ones; the method was immunoSEQ multiplex PCR. The sample has under 450,000 clones, 70% to 90% seen once. The sequenced sample consisted of peripheral blood. V is TRBV7-9 and J is TRBJ1-2; 7 bases map to TRBD1. This receptor was obtained from a woman aged 60-75 years with COVID-19, enrolled during active disease. The CDR3: CASSSPHRGGQGGYTF. The CDR3 DNA sequence: TGTGCCAGCAGCTCCCCTCACAGGGGCGGTCAGGGTGGCTACACCTTC.